This T cell receptor (beta chain) was recovered during a study of CD4 T cells in relation to SARS-CoV-2 and coronaviruses. Study-wide findings and caveats: Approximately 65% of donors had memory CD4+ clonotypes crossrecognizing SARS-CoV-2 and common cold coronavirus spike.

Method: immunoSEQ multiplex PCR; TCRdb's copy keeps in-frame clones and lacks some. Among about 54,000 clones listed, around 92% were seen once. Comment on this clone: As yet, its antigen is unknown.

J lost 10 bases, V lost 7 bases, and 7 bases had no gene match. The CDR3 has 13 amino acids. The germline V gene encodes CDR1 MNHEY and CDR2 SVGAGI. The sequence was obtained from an adult with COVID-19. The V gene is TRBV6-5, the J gene TRBJ1-6; TRBD1 matches at 7 bases. The specimen was naive CD4+ T cells from PBMCs. Subset given: naive CD4+ T cells isolated by negative enrichment. The CDR3 coding sequence is TGTGCCAGCACCCCTCAGGGGGGATCACCCCTCCACTTT. Amino acid sequence: CASTPQGGSPLHF.